Reported below is one T cell receptor beta chain. Its antigen is currently unknown. The sample is drawn from a study of cytomegalovirus exposure and HLA in healthy donors. Looking at the study overall: Among the roughly 380 donors who were genotyped, about 80% fell in the genetic ancestry cluster that is associated with self-reported Caucasian donors. Broader study findings: TCR beta chain V- and J-gene trimming was linked, in a later analysis, to a missense variant in DCLRE1C. In vitro testing confirmed a few CMV-associated chains as specific for CMV antigens.

Use of 60 Vbeta and 13 Jbeta primers characterized the PCR. The assay was immunoSEQ multiplex PCR, and TCRdb's table has in-frame clones only and misses some. This table holds 140,000 to 150,000 clones, around 78% found once. There were likely unrecorded immune exposures, though donors were nominally healthy when sampled. The trim removed 6 bases at V and 1 base at J, leaving 11 bases unmatched. Germline lookup yields CDR1 PRHDT and CDR2 FYEKMQ (reference sequence). The CDR3 extends over 16 amino acids. Material for sequencing was PBMCs. The V call is TRBV13, the J call TRBJ1-2; TRBD1 aligns across 7 bases. The receptor's source is a woman aged 18-29 years in good health and CMV-seropositive. CDR3 in DNA: TGTGCCAGCAGTATACAGGGGATGGGAAATAACTATGGCTACACCTTC. Translation gives CASSIQGMGNNYGYTF.